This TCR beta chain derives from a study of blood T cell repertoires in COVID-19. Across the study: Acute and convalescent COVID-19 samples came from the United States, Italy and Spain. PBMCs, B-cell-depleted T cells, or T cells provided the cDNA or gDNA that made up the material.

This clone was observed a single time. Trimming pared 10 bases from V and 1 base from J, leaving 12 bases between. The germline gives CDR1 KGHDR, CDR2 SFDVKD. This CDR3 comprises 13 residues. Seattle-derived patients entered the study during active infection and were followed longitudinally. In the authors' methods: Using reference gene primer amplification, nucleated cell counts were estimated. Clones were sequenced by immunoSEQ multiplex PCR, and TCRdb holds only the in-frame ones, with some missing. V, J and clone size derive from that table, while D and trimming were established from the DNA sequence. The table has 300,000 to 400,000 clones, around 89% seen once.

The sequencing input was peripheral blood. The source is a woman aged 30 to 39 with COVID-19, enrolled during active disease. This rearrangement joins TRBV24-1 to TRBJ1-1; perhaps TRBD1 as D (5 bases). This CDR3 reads CATQGSENTEAFF. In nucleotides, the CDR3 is TGTGCCACGCAGGGATCGGAGAACACTGAAGCTTTCTTT.